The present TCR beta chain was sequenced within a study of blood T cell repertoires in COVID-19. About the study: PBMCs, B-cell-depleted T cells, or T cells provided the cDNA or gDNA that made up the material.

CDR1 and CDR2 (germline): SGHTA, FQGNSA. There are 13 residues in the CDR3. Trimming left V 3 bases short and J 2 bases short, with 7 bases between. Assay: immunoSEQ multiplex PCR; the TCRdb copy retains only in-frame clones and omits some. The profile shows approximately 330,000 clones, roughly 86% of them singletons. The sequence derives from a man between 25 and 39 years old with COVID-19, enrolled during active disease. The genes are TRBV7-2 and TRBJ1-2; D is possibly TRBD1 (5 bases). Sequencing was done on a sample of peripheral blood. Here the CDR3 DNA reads TGTGCCAGCAGCTTCGACAGAAACTATGGCTACACCTTC. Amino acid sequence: CASSFDRNYGYTF.